These T cell receptor beta chains were read from a single sample in a study of glioma-infiltrating T cells after dendritic cell vaccination. TCRdb keeps only in-frame clones here, not all; method: immunoSEQ multiplex PCR. The sample has some 70,000 clones, approximately 78% seen once; the top ten hold under 10%. The material sequenced was blood, taken before dendritic cell vaccination. The receptors derive from a human donor with glioblastoma. The CDR3 runs from the conserved cysteine through the conserved F or W. The D gene is left open where the match is weak. Some rows mark clone size as missing; the rest say once, few, many or name a class of expanded clone.

clone_size: few
cdr3_length: 16
v_call: TRBV11-3
j_call: TRBJ2-1
d_call: TRBD2
cdr3_aa: CASSLGGGRPYNEQFF
cdr3_nt: TGTGCCAGCAGCTTAGGGGGGGGTAGGCCTTACAATGAGCAGTTCTTC

clone_size: -
cdr3_length: 14
v_call: TRBV27
j_call: TRBJ1-1
d_call: TRBD1
cdr3_aa: CASSATGTGGGAFF
cdr3_nt: TGTGCCAGCAGTGCGACCGGGACAGGGGGTGGAGCTTTCTTT

clone_size: -
cdr3_length: 16
v_call: TRBV5-4
j_call: TRBJ1-3
d_call: TRBD1
cdr3_aa: CASSLGPTGGGDTIYF
cdr3_nt: TGTGCCAGCAGCTTAGGACCGACAGGGGGAGGGGACACCATATATTTT

clone_size: -
cdr3_length: 15
v_call: TRBV5-4
j_call: TRBJ1-1
d_call: -
cdr3_aa: CASRLVGKRRTEAFF
cdr3_nt: TGTGCCAGCAGGCTAGTCGGGAAGCGCCGGACTGAAGCTTTCTTT

clone_size: -
cdr3_length: 14
v_call: TRBV5-1
j_call: TRBJ2-7
d_call: TRBD1
cdr3_aa: CASRQDTGAYEQYF
cdr3_nt: TGCGCCAGCAGACAAGATACAGGGGCTTACGAGCAGTACTTC

clone_size: -
cdr3_length: 15
v_call: TRBV19
j_call: TRBJ1-6
d_call: TRBD1
cdr3_aa: CASSPPGTGISPLHF
cdr3_nt: TGTGCCAGTAGTCCACCCGGGACAGGGATTTCACCCCTCCACTTT

clone_size: -
cdr3_length: 14
v_call: TRBV2
j_call: TRBJ2-5
d_call: TRBD1
cdr3_aa: CASTRDRGVETQYF
cdr3_nt: TGTGCCAGCACCCGCGACAGGGGCGTAGAGACCCAGTACTTC

clone_size: -
cdr3_length: 16
v_call: TRBV7-8
j_call: TRBJ1-2
d_call: TRBD1
cdr3_aa: CASSSSRGTALYGYTF
cdr3_nt: TGTGCCAGCAGCTCCTCTAGGGGGACAGCCCTCTATGGCTACACCTTC

clone_size: -
cdr3_length: 14
v_call: TRBV18
j_call: TRBJ2-3
d_call: -
cdr3_aa: CASSPPGQADTQYF
cdr3_nt: TGTGCCAGCTCACCACCTGGCCAAGCGGATACGCAGTATTTT

clone_size: -
cdr3_length: 15
v_call: TRBV19
j_call: TRBJ1-1
d_call: TRBD1
cdr3_aa: CASSTGTGPNTEAFF
cdr3_nt: TGTGCCAGTAGTACCGGGACAGGACCGAACACTGAAGCTTTCTTT

clone_size: few
cdr3_length: 17
v_call: TRBV4-1
j_call: TRBJ2-3
d_call: TRBD2
cdr3_aa: CASSQEASGGFADTQYF
cdr3_nt: TGCGCCAGCAGCCAAGAGGCTAGCGGGGGTTTCGCAGATACGCAGTATTTT

clone_size: once
cdr3_length: 15
v_call: TRBV5-6
j_call: TRBJ2-7
d_call: TRBD2
cdr3_aa: CASSLTTGTSNGQYF
cdr3_nt: TGTGCCAGCAGCCTTACAACCGGGACTAGCAATGGGCAGTACTTC

clone_size: -
cdr3_length: 13
v_call: TRBV10-3
j_call: TRBJ1-1
d_call: TRBD1
cdr3_aa: CAIRGQSNTEAFF
cdr3_nt: TGTGCCATCAGGGGACAGTCGAACACTGAAGCTTTCTTT

clone_size: -
cdr3_length: 14
v_call: TRBV9
j_call: TRBJ2-3
d_call: TRBD2
cdr3_aa: CASSLTGGPDTQYF
cdr3_nt: TGTGCCAGCAGCTTGACGGGGGGGCCAGATACGCAGTATTTT

clone_size: -
cdr3_length: 13
v_call: TRBV7-7
j_call: TRBJ2-1
d_call: TRBD2
cdr3_aa: CASSQAGSYEQFF
cdr3_nt: TGTGCTAGCAGCCAAGCGGGGTCCTATGAGCAGTTCTTC

clone_size: -
cdr3_length: 16
v_call: TRBV5-4
j_call: TRBJ2-5
d_call: -
cdr3_aa: CASSRNPNRDQETQYF
cdr3_nt: TGTGCCAGCAGCCGAAACCCAAACAGGGACCAAGAGACCCAGTACTTC

clone_size: -
cdr3_length: 13
v_call: TRBV10-3
j_call: TRBJ2-2
d_call: -
cdr3_aa: CAISESTWGELFF
cdr3_nt: TGTGCCATCAGTGAGTCGACTTGGGGCGAGCTGTTTTTT

clone_size: -
cdr3_length: 12
v_call: TRBV6-1
j_call: TRBJ1-1
d_call: TRBD1
cdr3_aa: CASRHEDRGAFF
cdr3_nt: TGTGCCAGCAGACACGAGGACAGGGGAGCTTTCTTT

clone_size: -
cdr3_length: 16
v_call: TRBV6-5
j_call: TRBJ2-3
d_call: -
cdr3_aa: CASSYSHDIRTDTQYF
cdr3_nt: TGTGCCAGCAGTTACTCGCATGACATACGCACAGATACGCAGTATTTT

clone_size: -
cdr3_length: 15
v_call: TRBV6-5
j_call: TRBJ2-7
d_call: -
cdr3_aa: CASSYSNIRVYEQYF
cdr3_nt: TGTGCCAGCAGTTACTCGAATATCAGGGTTTACGAGCAGTACTTC

clone_size: -
cdr3_length: 16
v_call: TRBV13
j_call: TRBJ2-5
d_call: TRBD2
cdr3_aa: CASSLFLAAVQETQYF
cdr3_nt: TGTGCCAGCAGCTTATTTCTAGCGGCCGTCCAAGAGACCCAGTACTTC

clone_size: -
cdr3_length: 12
v_call: TRBV6-5
j_call: TRBJ1-2
d_call: -
cdr3_aa: CASSYEGRGYTF
cdr3_nt: TGTGCCAGCAGTTACGAAGGGAGGGGCTACACCTTC

clone_size: -
cdr3_length: 17
v_call: TRBV10-3
j_call: TRBJ1-4
d_call: TRBD1
cdr3_aa: CAISSGQGAATNEKLFF
cdr3_nt: TGTGCCATCTCGAGCGGACAGGGGGCGGCCACTAATGAAAAACTGTTTTTT

clone_size: once
cdr3_length: 14
v_call: TRBV2
j_call: TRBJ1-4
d_call: TRBD1
cdr3_aa: CASSLTGTNEKLFF
cdr3_nt: TGTGCCAGCAGTCTGACAGGGACTAATGAAAAACTGTTTTTT

clone_size: -
cdr3_length: 14
v_call: TRBV7-2
j_call: TRBJ2-3
d_call: TRBD2
cdr3_aa: CASSLAGARDTQYF
cdr3_nt: TGTGCCAGCAGCCTAGCGGGGGCCCGAGATACGCAGTATTTT

clone_size: -
cdr3_length: 13
v_call: TRBV5-4
j_call: TRBJ2-5
d_call: TRBD1
cdr3_aa: CASSTGQGETQYF
cdr3_nt: TGTGCCAGCAGCACCGGACAGGGAGAGACCCAGTACTTC

clone_size: -
cdr3_length: 14
v_call: TRBV9
j_call: TRBJ2-7
d_call: TRBD2
cdr3_aa: CASSNRDYSYEQYF
cdr3_nt: TGTGCCAGCAGCAACCGGGACTACTCCTACGAGCAGTACTTC

clone_size: once
cdr3_length: 15
v_call: TRBV6-1
j_call: TRBJ1-2
d_call: TRBD1
cdr3_aa: CASTPVLSTGDGYTF
cdr3_nt: TGTGCCAGCACCCCCGTACTTTCGACAGGGGATGGCTACACCTTC

clone_size: few
cdr3_length: 15
v_call: TRBV6-1
j_call: TRBJ2-5
d_call: TRBD1
cdr3_aa: CASSLQPTGEGTQYF
cdr3_nt: TGTGCCAGCAGTCTACAACCCACAGGGGAAGGGACCCAGTACTTC

clone_size: -
cdr3_length: 16
v_call: TRBV5-4
j_call: TRBJ1-1
d_call: TRBD1
cdr3_aa: CASSRGTDLMNTEAFF
cdr3_nt: TGTGCCAGCAGCCGCGGGACAGACCTCATGAACACTGAAGCTTTCTTT

clone_size: few
cdr3_length: 13
v_call: TRBV27
j_call: TRBJ1-2
d_call: -
cdr3_aa: CASSFSGVHGYTF
cdr3_nt: TGTGCCAGCAGTTTTTCAGGGGTACATGGCTACACCTTC

clone_size: -
cdr3_length: 13
v_call: TRBV28
j_call: TRBJ2-5
d_call: -
cdr3_aa: CASRHPLRETQYF
cdr3_nt: TGTGCCAGCAGACACCCCCTGCGGGAGACCCAGTACTTC

clone_size: -
cdr3_length: 12
v_call: TRBV27
j_call: TRBJ1-2
d_call: -
cdr3_aa: CASSLRGYGYTF
cdr3_nt: TGTGCCAGCAGTTTAAGGGGTTATGGCTACACCTTC

clone_size: -
cdr3_length: 17
v_call: TRBV7-9
j_call: TRBJ2-6
d_call: TRBD1
cdr3_aa: CASSSPGQDSGANVLTF
cdr3_nt: TGTGCCAGCAGCTCACCGGGACAGGACTCTGGGGCCAACGTCCTGACTTTC

clone_size: few
cdr3_length: 14
v_call: TRBV2
j_call: TRBJ1-1
d_call: -
cdr3_aa: CASCGLFNGTEAFF
cdr3_nt: TGTGCCAGCTGTGGCCTTTTCAACGGCACTGAAGCTTTCTTT

clone_size: -
cdr3_length: 16
v_call: TRBV27
j_call: TRBJ2-3
d_call: TRBD2
cdr3_aa: CASSGYSGGSTDTQYF
cdr3_nt: TGTGCCAGCAGTGGATATAGCGGGGGCTCCACAGATACGCAGTATTTT

clone_size: once
cdr3_length: 13
v_call: TRBV2
j_call: TRBJ2-7
d_call: TRBD1
cdr3_aa: CASSSGTGLEQYF
cdr3_nt: TGTGCCAGCAGTTCCGGGACAGGGCTAGAGCAGTACTTC

clone_size: -
cdr3_length: 16
v_call: TRBV10-3
j_call: TRBJ2-2
d_call: TRBD2
cdr3_aa: CAISTTSGGAPGELFF
cdr3_nt: TGTGCCATCAGTACGACTAGCGGGGGGGCTCCCGGGGAGCTGTTTTTT

clone_size: -
cdr3_length: 15
v_call: TRBV7-2
j_call: TRBJ1-3
d_call: TRBD1
cdr3_aa: CASSSRTGAGNTIYF
cdr3_nt: TGTGCCAGCAGCTCACGGACAGGGGCTGGAAACACCATATATTTT

clone_size: -
cdr3_length: 14
v_call: TRBV4-2
j_call: TRBJ1-6
d_call: -
cdr3_aa: CASSQESLFEPLHF
cdr3_nt: TGTGCCAGCAGCCAAGAGAGTCTCTTTGAACCCCTCCACTTT

clone_size: few
cdr3_length: 15
v_call: TRBV10-3
j_call: TRBJ2-2
d_call: -
cdr3_aa: CAISQDRPNTGELFF
cdr3_nt: TGTGCCATCAGCCAGGACAGACCGAACACCGGGGAGCTGTTTTTT

clone_size: few
cdr3_length: 12
v_call: TRBV5-4
j_call: TRBJ2-1
d_call: -
cdr3_aa: CASSFRVNEQFF
cdr3_nt: TGTGCCAGCAGCTTCAGGGTGAATGAGCAGTTCTTC

clone_size: -
cdr3_length: 14
v_call: TRBV12-5
j_call: TRBJ1-5
d_call: -
cdr3_aa: CASGLAGEYQPQHF
cdr3_nt: TGTGCTAGTGGTTTGGCAGGGGAGTATCAGCCCCAGCATTTT

clone_size: -
cdr3_length: 15
v_call: TRBV9
j_call: TRBJ2-1
d_call: TRBD2
cdr3_aa: CASSQAGLSYNEQFF
cdr3_nt: TGTGCCAGCAGCCAAGCGGGGCTCTCCTACAATGAGCAGTTCTTC

clone_size: -
cdr3_length: 15
v_call: TRBV7-2
j_call: TRBJ2-5
d_call: TRBD1
cdr3_aa: CASSSGQGGQETQYF
cdr3_nt: TGTGCCAGCAGCTCGGGACAGGGAGGCCAAGAGACCCAGTACTTC

clone_size: once
cdr3_length: 16
v_call: TRBV9
j_call: TRBJ2-5
d_call: -
cdr3_aa: CASSAGGLPRGETQYF
cdr3_nt: TGTGCCAGCAGCGCAGGGGGGCTCCCCCGCGGGGAGACCCAGTACTTC